A single sample gave rise to the 6 T cell receptor beta chains below, sequenced in a study of shared clonotypes between healthy human individuals (TCRdb year 2020). The library was prepared using the immunoSEQ multiplex PCR assay. TCRdb stores this immuneACCESS table with in-frame sequences only. Part of the clones is absent; in the studies checked, under half of the shortfall reflects unresolved V genes, and no reason is known for the rest. The sample table records more than 850,000 clones; around 78% of these occur just once. The top ten hold approximately 0.52% of the sample. The sample consisted of memory CD4+ T cells from PBMCs. The intended sense of this specimen's cell subset or site label: CD45RA-negative fraction. These receptors originate from a man aged 18 to 29 in good health. Some clones in this sample may be carry-over from other donors' samples.

J is TRBJ1-5 and V is TRBV27; D unclear. CDR1 and CDR2 (germline): MNHEY, SMNVEV (reference sequence). The CDR3 spans 13 residues. V was trimmed by 5 bases and J by 11 bases, leaving 16 bases between them. The CDR3 loop is CASSPGRGMAQHF. CDR3 DNA sequence: TGTGCCAGCAGTCCGGGCCGTGGGATGGCCCAGCATTTT.

V and J are TRBV5-1 and TRBJ2-3; D gene unclear. V was trimmed by 0 bases and J by 11 bases, leaving 7 bases between them. In germline, CDR1 is SGHRS, CDR2 YFSETQ. The CDR3 has 11 amino acids. The CDR3 is CASSLGWKQYF. In nucleotides, the CDR3 is TGCGCCAGCAGCTTGGGGTGGAAGCAGTATTTT.

CDR3 coding DNA: TGCAGCGTTGAATCTGGGGGGACAGGGCCCTCTGGAAACACCATATATTTT. Amino acids: CSVESGGTGPSGNTIYF. V gene TRBV29-1 combines with J gene TRBJ1-3; 9 bases are shared with TRBD1. This CDR3 contains 17 residues. Per the germline V gene, CDR1 is SQVTM and CDR2 is ANQGSEA. V was pared by 2 bases and J by 0 bases, with 8 bases of the junction left unmatched.

This chain uses TRBV7-9 with TRBJ2-1, with D uncertain. This CDR3 has 17 amino acids. Trimming pared 5 bases from V and 1 base from J, leaving 18 bases between. Germline CDR1 SEHNR, CDR2 FQNEAQ (reference sequence). CDR3 loop: CASSTPPGAGSYNEQFF. The CDR3 nucleotides read TGTGCCAGCAGCACCCCTCCGGGTGCCGGTTCCTACAATGAGCAGTTCTTC.

The genes are TRBV30 and TRBJ1-2; a possible D gene is TRBD1 (5 bases). In germline, CDR1 is GTSNPN, CDR2 SVGIG (reference sequence). CDR3 length: 15 residues. V was clipped by 2 bases and J by 4 bases, with 17 bases between them. DNA for the CDR3: TGTGCCTGGAGTCTGAGCAGGTTGACAGCCTATGGCTACACCTTC. Translating it yields CAWSLSRLTAYGYTF.

The chain couples TRBV2 to TRBJ2-6, with D hard to call. V lost 6 bases and J 4 bases, leaving 13 bases between the germline ends. The germline gives CDR1 SNHLY, CDR2 FYNNEI. The CDR3 loop spans 15 amino acids. The CDR3 DNA reads as TGTGCCAGCAGCCCCGACCGGCTCGGGGCCAACGTCCTGACTTTC. Amino acids: CASSPDRLGANVLTF.